The 24 T cell receptor beta chains in this list originate from one sample, sequenced in a study of blood T cell repertoires in COVID-19. Here immunoSEQ multiplex PCR was the method, and the copy in TCRdb shows in-frame clones only, minus some. This sample has about 190,000 clones; around 90% occur once, and the top ten carry roughly 0.56%. Sequencing was carried out using peripheral blood. The receptor set was obtained from a man between 50 and 59 years old with acute or convalescent COVID-19.

This chain joins TRBV19 and TRBJ2-2; 13 bases agree with TRBD2. J lost 5 bases, V lost 4 bases, and 7 bases had no gene match. CDR3 length: 17 residues. From germline, CDR1 is LNHDA and CDR2 SQIVND (reference sequence). CDR3 DNA: TGTGCCAGTAGTACCGGACTAGCGGGAGTTGGGACCGGGGAGCTGTTTTTT. Its translation: CASSTGLAGVGTGELFF.

The J gene is TRBJ2-7, the V gene TRBV19; TRBD1 is a possible D gene (6 bases). The CDR3 has 14 amino acids. Germline CDR1 reads LNHDA; CDR2 reads SQIVND (reference sequence). Trimming shortened V by 0 bases and J by 5 bases, and 11 bases separated the two germline ends. The CDR3 reads CASSIEQGPHEQYF. CDR3 nucleotide sequence: TGTGCCAGTAGTATAGAACAGGGACCCCACGAGCAGTACTTC. Drawing the rest from reference TRBV19 and TRBJ2-7, the complete variable domain is DGGITQSPKYLFRKEGQNVTLSCEQNLNHDAMYWYRQDPGQGLRLIYYSQIVNDFQKGDIAEGYSVSREKKESFPLTVTSAQKNPTAFYLCASSIEQGPHEQYFGPGTRLTVT.

The V and J genes are TRBV5-8 and TRBJ2-2; TRBD1 matches at 7 bases. The J segment lost 7 bases and the V segment lost 7 bases, leaving 10 bases of the junction unmatched. Germline V gene lookup returns CDR1 SGHTS and CDR2 YDEGEE. The CDR3 consists of 14 residues. CDR3 coding DNA: TGTGCCAGCCGCCAACAGGGGCTGGACGGGGAGCTGTTTTTT. This translates into CASRQQGLDGELFF.

The genes are TRBV6-5 and TRBJ2-7, with D unclear. V gave up 2 bases and J gave up 2 bases, with 7 bases separating them. The CDR3 spans 13 residues. CDR1 is MNHEY, CDR2 SVGAGI, per germline. In DNA form, the CDR3 reads TGTGCCAGCAGTTACCCGTCCGCCTACGAGCAGTACGTC. This codes for CASSYPSAYEQYV.

The chain joins TRBV7-9 to TRBJ2-1; 9 bases align to TRBD2. Germline V gives CDR1 SEHNR, CDR2 FQNEAQ (reference sequence). This CDR3 region has 14 residues. V dropped 3 bases and J dropped 8; count of bases not matched to a gene: 5. The CDR3 sequence is CASSLSSGIHEQFF. CDR3 nucleotides: TGTGCCAGCAGCTTGTCTAGCGGGATACATGAGCAGTTCTTC.

The gene calls are TRBV27 and TRBJ1-5; 8 bases are shared with TRBD1. CDR3 length equals 16 residues. V was pared by 2 bases and J by 6 bases, with 9 bases of the junction left unmatched. Per the germline V gene, CDR1 is MNHEY and CDR2 is SMNVEV (reference sequence). The CDR3 region has the DNA TGTGCCAGCAGTTTAGTTAGGACAGGGTTTGTTCAGCCCCAGCATTTT. This codes for CASSLVRTGFVQPQHF.

The chain is built from TRBV6-5 and TRBJ2-3; TRBD1 aligns across 10 bases. The CDR3 is 16 residues long. V was clipped by 0 bases and J by 7 bases; unmatched bases: 7. Germline CDR1 and CDR2: MNHEY and SVGAGI. This chain's CDR3 is CASSYSMRDRGHTQYF. The CDR3 DNA sequence: TGTGCCAGCAGTTACTCGATGCGGGACAGGGGTCATACGCAGTATTTT.

This chain uses TRBV18 with TRBJ2-4, with D tentatively TRBD2 (5 bases). The CDR3 runs 14 residues. From germline, CDR1 is KGHSH and CDR2 LQKENI. The V end was cut by 2 bases, the J end by 4 bases, with 9 bases between. Here the CDR3 DNA reads TGTGCCAGCTCACCAATCGAGCGGAAAAACATTCAGTACTTC. It codes for CASSPIERKNIQYF. The variable domain in full, completed from reference TRBV18 and TRBJ2-4, reads NAGVMQNPRHLVRRRGQEARLRCSPMKGHSHVYWYRQLPEEGLKFMVYLQKENIIDESGMPKERFSAEFPKEGPSILRIQQVVRGDSAAYFCASSPIERKNIQYFGAGTRLSVL.

This chain joins TRBV9 and TRBJ1-6, with D tentatively TRBD1 (5 bases). Looked up from germline, CDR1 is SGDLS and CDR2 is YYNGEE. Trimming stripped 0 bases from V and 9 bases from J, with 19 bases between. The CDR3 consists of 17 residues. The CDR3 coding sequence is TGTGCCAGCAGCGTAGACGGGGGGTCGACTTTTAGTTCACCCCTCCACTTT. The encoded protein is CASSVDGGSTFSSPLHF.

The chain combines TRBV6-5 with TRBJ2-7, with 7 bases identical to TRBD1. Losses at the gene ends were 2 bases for V and 6 bases for J; bases not matched to a gene: 4. The CDR3 has 13 amino acids. The germline gives CDR1 MNHEY, CDR2 SVGAGI. In DNA form, the CDR3 reads TGTGCCAGCAGTTACCGGACAGGTAGCGAGCAGTACTTC. Its translation is CASSYRTGSEQYF.

This clone has a single count. V gene TRBV18 combines with J gene TRBJ2-3; 8 bases are a match to TRBD1. Germline values: CDR1 KGHSH, CDR2 LQKENI. After removal of 5 bases from V and 0 bases from J, the junction contained 4 bases not matched to a gene. The CDR3 is 15 residues long. The chain's CDR3 is CASSKTGGSTDTQYF. The CDR3 DNA reads TGTGCCAGCTCAAAAACAGGGGGGAGCACAGATACGCAGTATTTT.

This rearrangement joins TRBV28 to TRBJ1-5; 11 positions agree with TRBD1. The length of the CDR3 is 15 residues. Per germline, CDR1 MDHEN and CDR2 SYDVKM. V was clipped by 3 bases and J by 6 bases; unmatched bases: 4. The CDR3 sequence is CASSLPGQGVQPQHF. The CDR3 DNA follows: TGTGCCAGCAGTTTGCCGGGACAGGGGGTTCAGCCCCAGCATTTT.

This clone was observed a few times. The chain combines TRBV5-1 with TRBJ2-3, with TRBD2 identical over 9 bases. The CDR3 has 15 amino acids. Unmatched junction bases numbered 8, after V lost 4 bases and J lost 5 bases. CDR1 is SGHRS and CDR2 is YFSETQ in the germline V gene. The CDR3 DNA follows: TGCGCCAGCAGCGGCGGGACTAGCTTTGGAGATACGCAGTATTTT. It yields the protein CASSGGTSFGDTQYF.

Only a few counts were recorded for this clone. The chain combines TRBV18 with TRBJ2-3; 10 bases fit TRBD1. V lost 8 bases, J lost 1 base, and 6 bases stayed unmatched. CDR1 and CDR2 (germline): KGHSH, LQKENI. The CDR3 has 15 amino acids. In DNA form, the CDR3 reads TGTGCCAGCCAGATGACAGGGGGCGGCACAGATACGCAGTATTTT. It specifies CASQMTGGGTDTQYF.

CDR3 sequence reads: CAWSTPGQGVTNEKLFF. The DNA of the CDR3 is TGTGCCTGGAGTACGCCGGGACAGGGGGTTACTAATGAAAAACTGTTTTTT. This sequence joins TRBV30 and TRBJ1-4; 11 positions agree with TRBD1. The CDR3 contains 17 residues. V lost 2 bases to trimming and J lost 2 bases; unmatched junction nucleotides: 7. Germline CDR1 reads GTSNPN; CDR2 reads SVGIG (reference sequence).

The genes are TRBV7-9 and TRBJ1-2; a possible D gene is TRBD1 (5 bases). The germline gives CDR1 SEHNR, CDR2 FQNEAQ (reference sequence). V was clipped by 1 base and J by 2 bases, with 11 bases between them. The CDR3 has 15 residues. The CDR3 loop reads CASSLERQNNYGYTF. In DNA form, the CDR3 reads TGTGCCAGCAGCTTAGAAAGACAGAACAACTATGGCTACACCTTC.

J is TRBJ1-4 and V is TRBV2; 7 nucleotides line up with TRBD1. Germline loops: CDR1 SNHLY, CDR2 FYNNEI. This CDR3 spans 15 amino acids. V trimming: 3 bases; J trimming: 3 bases; junction bases outside the gene matches: 4. The CDR3 loop reads CASSDPGTANEKLFF. DNA for the CDR3: TGTGCCAGCAGTGATCCGGGGACAGCTAATGAAAAACTGTTTTTT. Full variable domain (rest looked up from reference TRBV2 and TRBJ1-4): EPEVTQTPSHQVTQMGQEVILRCVPISNHLYFYWYRQILGQKVEFLVSFYNNEISEKSEIFDDQFSVERPDGSNFTLKIRSTKLEDSAMYFCASSDPGTANEKLFFGSGTQLSVL.

The chain has TRBV21-1 and TRBJ2-1; TRBD2, the table's D call, was not compared with the DNA. TRBV21-1 is labeled a pseudogene. The CDR3 has 16 residues. In DNA form, the CDR3 reads TGTGCCAGCAGCAAACATAGCGGGAGCTCCTACAATGAGCAGTTCTTC. Its protein is CASSKHSGSSYNEQFF.

The chain recombines TRBV5-6 with TRBJ2-5, with TRBD1 identical over 10 bases. The germline gives CDR1 SGHDT, CDR2 YYEEEE. The V gene end was trimmed by 1 base and the J gene end by 9 bases; junction bases not matched to a gene: 9. The length of the CDR3 is 15 residues. CDR3 coding DNA: TGTGCCAGCAGCTTGTTGGGACAGGGGTTTCTGGCCCAGTACTTC. This encodes CASSLLGQGFLAQYF. Combining the CDR3 with reference TRBV5-6 and TRBJ2-5 gives the whole variable domain DAGVTQSPTHLIKTRGQQVTLRCSPKSGHDTVSWYQQALGQGPQFIFQYYEEEERQRGNFPDRFSGHQFPNYSSELNVNALLLGDSALYLCASSLLGQGFLAQYFGPGTRLLVL.

V gene TRBV7-2 combines with J gene TRBJ2-2, with 7 nucleotides matching TRBD2. The CDR3 totals 15 residues. The germline gives CDR1 SGHTA, CDR2 FQGNSA. With V trimmed by 3 bases and J by 7 bases, 8 bases remained unmatched. DNA of the CDR3: TGTGCCAGCAGCTTTTCGGGGGGACGAGGCGGGGAGCTGTTTTTT. Its protein is CASSFSGGRGGELFF.

The rearrangement joins TRBV19 to TRBJ2-3, with 7 bases that match TRBD2. The CDR3 spans 15 residues. The germline V gene has CDR1 LNHDA and CDR2 SQIVND (reference sequence). V dropped 5 bases and J dropped 0; count of bases not matched to a gene: 5. The DNA for the CDR3 is TGTGCCAGTAGTCTAACTAGCGCTAGCACAGATACGCAGTATTTT. Its protein product is CASSLTSASTDTQYF.

There are a few counts of this clone. The chain recombines TRBV11-3 with TRBJ2-2, with 7 bases matching TRBD1. The CDR3 totals 16 residues. After removal of 1 base from V and 1 base from J, the junction contained 3 bases not matched to a gene. Germline lookup yields CDR1 SGHNT and CDR2 YENEEA. CDR3 in amino acids: CASSLGDRKNTGELFF. The CDR3 region has the DNA TGTGCCAGCAGCTTAGGGGACAGAAAGAACACCGGGGAGCTGTTTTTT.

The V and J genes are TRBV29-1 and TRBJ2-2; 7 nucleotides agree with TRBD2. Germline V gene lookup returns CDR1 SQVTM and CDR2 ANQGSEA. V dropped 7 bases and J dropped 0; count of bases not matched to a gene: 5. This CDR3 has 14 amino acids. CDR3: CSARLAANTGELFF. The CDR3 DNA is TGCAGCGCCCGACTAGCAGCGAACACCGGGGAGCTGTTTTTT.

This chain connects TRBV27 to TRBJ1-2, with D perhaps matching TRBD1 (6 bases). The CDR3 has 15 residues. Trimming pared 5 bases from V and 0 bases from J, leaving 13 bases between. Germline CDR1 and CDR2: MNHEY and SMNVEV (reference sequence). CDR3 DNA: TGTGCCAGCAGTCCTACAGGGTTAGCTAACTATGGCTACACCTTC. Translated: CASSPTGLANYGYTF.